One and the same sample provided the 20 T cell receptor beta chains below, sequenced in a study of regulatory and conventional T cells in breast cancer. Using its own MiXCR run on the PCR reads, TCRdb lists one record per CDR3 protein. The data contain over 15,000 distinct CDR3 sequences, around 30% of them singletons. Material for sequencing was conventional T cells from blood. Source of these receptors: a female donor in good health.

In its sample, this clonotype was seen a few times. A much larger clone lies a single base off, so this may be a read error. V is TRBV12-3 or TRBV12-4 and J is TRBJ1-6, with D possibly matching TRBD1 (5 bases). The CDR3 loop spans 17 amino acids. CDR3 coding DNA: TGTGCCAGCACCACGGGTGGGGGGAGCTCCTATAATCCACCCCTCCACTTT. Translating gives CASTTGGGSSYNPPLHF.

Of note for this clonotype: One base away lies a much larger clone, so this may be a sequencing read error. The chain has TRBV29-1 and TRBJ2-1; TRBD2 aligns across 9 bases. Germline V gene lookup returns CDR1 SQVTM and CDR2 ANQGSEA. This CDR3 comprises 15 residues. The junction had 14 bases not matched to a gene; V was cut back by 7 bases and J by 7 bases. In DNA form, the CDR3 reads TGCAGCGCCAGGTGGGGCGGGAGGGCCGATAATGAGCAGTTCTTC. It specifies CSARWGGRADNEQFF.

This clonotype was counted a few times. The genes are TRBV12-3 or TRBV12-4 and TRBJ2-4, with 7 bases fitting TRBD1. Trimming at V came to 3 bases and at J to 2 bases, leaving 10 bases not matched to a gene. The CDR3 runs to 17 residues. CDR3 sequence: CASSFSRQGVTKNIQYF. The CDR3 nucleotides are TGTGCCAGCAGTTTCTCAAGGCAGGGGGTAACCAAAAACATTCAGTACTTC.

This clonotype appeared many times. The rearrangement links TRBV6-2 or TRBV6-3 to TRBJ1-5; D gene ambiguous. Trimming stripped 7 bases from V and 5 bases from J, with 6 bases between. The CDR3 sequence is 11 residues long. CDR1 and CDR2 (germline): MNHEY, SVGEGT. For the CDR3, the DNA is TGTGCCAGCAACACCGATCAGCCCCAGCATTTT. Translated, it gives CASNTDQPQHF.

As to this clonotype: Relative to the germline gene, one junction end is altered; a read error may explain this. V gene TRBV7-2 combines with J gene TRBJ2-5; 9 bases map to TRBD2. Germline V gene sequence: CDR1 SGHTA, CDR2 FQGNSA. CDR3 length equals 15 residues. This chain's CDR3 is CAGSLLRGGQETQYF. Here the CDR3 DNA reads TGTGCCGGCAGCTTATTGCGGGGGGGCCAAGAGACCCAGTACTTC.

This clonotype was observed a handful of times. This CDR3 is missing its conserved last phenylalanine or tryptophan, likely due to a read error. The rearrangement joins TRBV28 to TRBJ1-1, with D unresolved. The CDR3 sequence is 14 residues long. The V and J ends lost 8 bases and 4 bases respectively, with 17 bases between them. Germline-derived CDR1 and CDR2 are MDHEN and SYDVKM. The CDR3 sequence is CASVVSGSATEAFS. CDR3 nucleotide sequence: TGTGCCAGCGTGGTTTCAGGATCGGCCACTGAAGCTTTCTCT.

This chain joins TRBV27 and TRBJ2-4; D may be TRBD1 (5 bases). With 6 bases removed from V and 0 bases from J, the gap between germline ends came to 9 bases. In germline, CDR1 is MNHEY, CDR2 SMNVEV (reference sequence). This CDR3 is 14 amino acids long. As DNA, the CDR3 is TGTGCCAGCAGGGGGCTAGGAGCCAAAAACATTCAGTACTTC. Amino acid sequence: CASRGLGAKNIQYF.

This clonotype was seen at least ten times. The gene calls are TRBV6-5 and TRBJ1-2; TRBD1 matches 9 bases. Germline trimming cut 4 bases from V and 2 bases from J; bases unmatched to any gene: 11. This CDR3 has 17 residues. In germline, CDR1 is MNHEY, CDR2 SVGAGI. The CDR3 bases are TGTGCCAGCAGTTCCTCTCTCGATACAGGGGGCAACTATGGCTACACCTTC. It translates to CASSSSLDTGGNYGYTF.

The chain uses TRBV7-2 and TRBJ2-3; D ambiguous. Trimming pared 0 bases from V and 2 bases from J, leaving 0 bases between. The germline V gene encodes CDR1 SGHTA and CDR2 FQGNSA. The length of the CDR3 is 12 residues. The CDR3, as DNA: TGTGCCAGCAGCTTAGCCACAGATACGCAGTATTTT. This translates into CASSLATDTQYF.

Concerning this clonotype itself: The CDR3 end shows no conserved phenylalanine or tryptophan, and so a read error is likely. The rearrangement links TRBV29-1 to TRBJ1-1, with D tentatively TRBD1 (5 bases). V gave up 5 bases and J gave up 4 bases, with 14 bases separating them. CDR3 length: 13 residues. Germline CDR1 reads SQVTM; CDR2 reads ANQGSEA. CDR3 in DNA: TGCAGCGTTAAACGGGAAGGGGTCACTGAAGCTTTCCTT. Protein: CSVKREGVTEAFL.

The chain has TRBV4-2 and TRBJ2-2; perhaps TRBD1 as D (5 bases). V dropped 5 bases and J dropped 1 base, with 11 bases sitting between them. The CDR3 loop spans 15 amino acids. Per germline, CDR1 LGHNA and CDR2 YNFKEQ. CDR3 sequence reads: CASSKTRVNTGELFF. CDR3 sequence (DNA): TGTGCCAGCAGCAAGACCAGGGTGAACACCGGGGAGCTGTTTTTT.

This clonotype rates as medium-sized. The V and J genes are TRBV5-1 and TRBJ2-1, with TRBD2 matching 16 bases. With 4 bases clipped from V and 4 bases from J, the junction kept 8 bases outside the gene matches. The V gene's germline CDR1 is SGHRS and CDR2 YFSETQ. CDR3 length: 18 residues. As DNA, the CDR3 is TGCGCCAGCAGCCCCGGGACTAGCGGGGGGGCAGGGTACAATGAGCAGTTCTTC. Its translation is CASSPGTSGGAGYNEQFF.

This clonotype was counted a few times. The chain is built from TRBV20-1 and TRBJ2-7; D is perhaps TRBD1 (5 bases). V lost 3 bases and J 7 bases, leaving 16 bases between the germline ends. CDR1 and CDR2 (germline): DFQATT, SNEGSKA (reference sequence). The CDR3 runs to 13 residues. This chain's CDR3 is CSASGAGLIEQYF. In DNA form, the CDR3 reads TGCAGTGCTAGTGGGGCAGGGCTGATAGAGCAGTACTTC.

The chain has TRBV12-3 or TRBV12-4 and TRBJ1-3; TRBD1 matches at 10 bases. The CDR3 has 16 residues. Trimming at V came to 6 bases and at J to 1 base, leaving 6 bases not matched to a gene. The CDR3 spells CASRSRDRGSGNTIYF. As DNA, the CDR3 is TGTGCCAGCAGATCCCGGGACAGGGGATCTGGAAACACCATATATTTT.

CDR3 DNA sequence: TGTGCCAGCAGCGTAGGGCCGGGCAACTATGGCTACACCTTC. This codes for CASSVGPGNYGYTF. The V call is TRBV9, the J call TRBJ1-2; no firm D call. In germline, CDR1 is SGDLS, CDR2 YYNGEE. The CDR3 extends over 14 amino acids. V shed 0 bases and J shed 2 bases, with 8 bases lying between them.

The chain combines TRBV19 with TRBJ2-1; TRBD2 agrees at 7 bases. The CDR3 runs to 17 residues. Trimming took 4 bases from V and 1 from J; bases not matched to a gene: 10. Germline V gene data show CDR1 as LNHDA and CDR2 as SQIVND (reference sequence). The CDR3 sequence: CASSTWGSGLSYNEQFF. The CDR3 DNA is TGTGCCAGTAGTACTTGGGGTAGCGGGCTATCCTACAATGAGCAGTTCTTC.

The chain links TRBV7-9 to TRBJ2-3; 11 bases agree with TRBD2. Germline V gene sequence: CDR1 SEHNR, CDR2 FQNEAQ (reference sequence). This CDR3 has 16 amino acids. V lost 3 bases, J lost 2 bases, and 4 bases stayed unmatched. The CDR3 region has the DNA TGTGCCAGCAGCTTCTTAGCGGGAGGGCCCACAGATACGCAGTATTTT. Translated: CASSFLAGGPTDTQYF.

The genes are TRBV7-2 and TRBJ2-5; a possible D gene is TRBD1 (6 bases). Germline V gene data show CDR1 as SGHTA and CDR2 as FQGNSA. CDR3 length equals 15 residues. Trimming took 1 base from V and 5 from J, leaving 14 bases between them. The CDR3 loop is CASSLEHRVAETQYF. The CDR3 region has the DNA TGTGCCAGCAGCTTAGAACACAGGGTGGCTGAGACCCAGTACTTC.

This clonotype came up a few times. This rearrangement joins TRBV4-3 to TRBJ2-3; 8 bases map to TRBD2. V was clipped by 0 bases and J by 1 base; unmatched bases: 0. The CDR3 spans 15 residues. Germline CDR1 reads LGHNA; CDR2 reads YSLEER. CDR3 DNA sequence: TGCGCCAGCAGCCAAGAGACTAGCGGCACAGATACGCAGTATTTT. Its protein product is CASSQETSGTDTQYF.

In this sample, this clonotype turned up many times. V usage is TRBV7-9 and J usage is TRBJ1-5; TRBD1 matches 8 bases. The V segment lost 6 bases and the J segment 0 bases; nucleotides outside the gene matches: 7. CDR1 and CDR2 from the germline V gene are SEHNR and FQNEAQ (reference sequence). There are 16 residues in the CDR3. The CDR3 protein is CASRLPGQGSNQPQHF. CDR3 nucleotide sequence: TGTGCCAGCAGGTTACCCGGACAGGGTAGCAATCAGCCCCAGCATTTT.